These 23 T cell receptor beta chains came from one sample sequenced in a study of T cell repertoires in cytomegalovirus infection. MiXCR was run by TCRdb on the reads, yielding one entry per CDR3 protein. The table records roughly 250,000 distinct CDR3 sequences, 9% to 15% of them present only once. Sequenced sample: PBMCs. These receptors were taken from a human donor in good health (CMV status not recorded). Some clones in this sample may be carry-over from other donors' samples.

The table lists this clonotype with many counts. The junction shows a germline mismatch at one end, possibly a read error. The chain is built from TRBV7-6 and TRBJ2-7, with D uncertain. CDR1 is SGHVS, CDR2 FNYEAQ, per germline. CDR3 length equals 13 residues. The CDR3 DNA follows: TGTGCCAGCAGCCGAGGACCCTCCGACGAGCAGTACTTC. Protein: CASSRGPSDEQYF.

The table lists this clonotype with many counts. The V and J genes are TRBV7-2 and TRBJ1-2, with D maybe TRBD1 (5 bases). Germline V gene sequence: CDR1 SGHTA, CDR2 FQGNSA. V was cut by 1 base and J by 5 bases, with 14 bases left in between. This CDR3 is built from 15 residues. CDR3 bases: TGTGCCAGCAGCTTAGGGGGGACCCTGCTATATGGCTACACCTTC. Encoded protein: CASSLGGTLLYGYTF.

In regard to this clonotype: Mismatch with germline at one junction end may stem from a read error. This rearrangement joins TRBV9 to TRBJ1-1, with 10 bases fitting TRBD1. In germline, CDR1 is SGDLS, CDR2 YYNGEE. This CDR3 has 16 amino acids. CDR3 in amino acids: CASSVDSGQGNAEAFF. CDR3 nucleotides: TGTGCCAGCAGCGTAGACTCGGGACAGGGGAACGCTGAAGCTTTCTTT.

This clonotype was seen a few times. The chain recombines TRBV20-1 with TRBJ2-7, with 7 bases lining up with TRBD1. The CDR3 length is 13 residues. The germline V gene encodes CDR1 DFQATT and CDR2 SNEGSKA (reference sequence). V lost 2 bases to trimming and J lost 2 bases; unmatched junction nucleotides: 3. The CDR3 sequence: CSARHDRAYEQYF. The DNA of the CDR3 is TGCAGTGCTAGACATGACAGGGCCTACGAGCAGTACTTC.

This clonotype was seen many times. The V and J genes are TRBV7-8 and TRBJ1-5, with 9 bases matching TRBD1. CDR1 is SGHVS, CDR2 FQNEAQ, per germline. The CDR3 is 17 residues long. V shed 5 bases and J 2 bases; nucleotides not matched to a gene: 10. CDR3 coding DNA: TGTGCCAGCAGCCCTCCAGGGGGACAGGGAGGCAATCAGCCCCAGCATTTT. The encoded protein is CASSPPGGQGGNQPQHF.

This chain joins TRBV12-3 or TRBV12-4 and TRBJ2-5; 10 bases are shared with TRBD2. This CDR3 has 16 amino acids. J gave up 7 bases and V 5 bases, and 13 bases lay outside the gene matches. The CDR3: CASSPSGGRTSGTQYF. CDR3 nucleotides: TGTGCCAGCAGTCCTAGCGGGGGTAGGACTAGCGGGACCCAGTACTTC.

Written as DNA, the CDR3 is TGTGCCAGCAGCAACGACAGGGGGCGAGGGGAGCTGTTTTTT. It is translated as CASSNDRGRGELFF. The chain employs TRBV11-2 and TRBJ2-2, with 10 positions matching TRBD1. The CDR3 sequence is 14 residues long. The J segment lost 8 bases and the V segment lost 5 bases, leaving 5 bases of the junction unmatched. CDR1 SGHAT and CDR2 FQNNGV come from the germline V gene.

This clonotype has a handful of counts. V is TRBV29-1 and J is TRBJ2-4; 7 nucleotides line up with TRBD1. CDR3 length equals 12 residues. The V gene's germline CDR1 is SQVTM and CDR2 ANQGSEA. V trimming: 7 bases; J trimming: 8 bases; junction bases outside the gene matches: 8. CDR3 nucleotide sequence: TGCAGCGCAGGGACAGACGCTGACATTCAGTACTTC. Its protein product is CSAGTDADIQYF.

This clonotype was recorded many times. This chain links TRBV28 with TRBJ2-7; 8 bases map to TRBD2. The CDR3 spans 14 residues. The V segment lost 6 bases and the J segment 5 bases; nucleotides outside the gene matches: 9. Germline V gene sequence: CDR1 MDHEN, CDR2 SYDVKM. Here the CDR3 DNA reads TGTGCCAGCAGGAAAGCGGGAGCTGTCAACGAGCAGTACTTC. Residues: CASRKAGAVNEQYF.

This clonotype was observed at least ten times. The chain employs TRBV7-2 and TRBJ2-3; D not certain. The CDR3 has 13 amino acids. CDR1 is SGHTA and CDR2 is FQGNSA in the germline V gene. The V end was cut by 4 bases, the J end by 3 bases, with 8 bases between. Here the CDR3 reads CASSSVGTDTQYF. CDR3 bases: TGTGCCAGCAGCTCGGTAGGGACAGATACGCAGTATTTT.

The J gene is TRBJ2-7, the V gene TRBV14, with 10 bases fitting TRBD2. Germline lookup yields CDR1 SGHDN and CDR2 FVKESK. The trim removed 1 base at V and 2 bases at J, leaving 8 bases unmatched. CDR3 size: 17 residues. The CDR3 DNA reads as TGTGCCAGCAGCCAAGGATGGACTAGCGGAGGTACCTACGAGCAGTACTTC. It codes for CASSQGWTSGGTYEQYF.

This chain links TRBV25-1 with TRBJ1-4; a weak D match, TRBD1 (6 bases). V lost 5 bases and J 7 bases, leaving 17 bases between the germline ends. Germline V gene sequence: CDR1 MGHDK, CDR2 SYGVNS. The CDR3 has 15 amino acids. CDR3 sequence reads: CASSPPGGGGEKLFF. CDR3 nucleotide sequence: TGTGCCAGCAGTCCACCCGGGGGGGGCGGTGAAAAACTGTTTTTT. Using reference TRBV25-1 and TRBJ1-4 for the parts outside the CDR3, the full variable domain is EADIYQTPRYLVIGTGKKITLECSQTMGHDKMYWYQQDPGMELHLIHYSYGVNSTEKGDLSSESTVSRIRTEHFPLTLESARPSHTSQYLCASSPPGGGGEKLFFGSGTQLSVL.

This clonotype showed up many times. The chain is built from TRBV7-8 and TRBJ2-2; TRBD2 is a possible D gene (6 bases). The CDR3 has 17 amino acids. Germline loops: CDR1 SGHVS, CDR2 FQNEAQ. Trimming cost V 0 bases and J 8 bases, with 19 bases left between them. The CDR3 DNA follows: TGTGCCAGCAGCTTAGCGGGAGCTAGCGTGCGGTCGGGGGAGCTGTTTTTT. Translated, it gives CASSLAGASVRSGELFF.

This clonotype was recorded many times. The chain links TRBV6-1 to TRBJ2-7; a weak D match, TRBD1 (6 bases). Germline assignment: CDR1 MNHNS and CDR2 SASEGT. Trimming cost V 6 bases and J 3 bases, with 15 bases left between them. The CDR3 covers 14 residues. CDR3 protein: CASRMGAAGYEQYF. The CDR3 DNA is TGTGCCAGCAGAATGGGGGCCGCCGGCTACGAGCAGTACTTC.

V is TRBV29-1 and J is TRBJ2-1; possibly TRBD1 for D (5 bases). The V end was cut by 6 bases, the J end by 6 bases, with 12 bases between. Germline CDR1 is SQVTM and CDR2 is ANQGSEA. The CDR3 extends over 12 amino acids. The CDR3 is CSVDLRGNEQFF. The CDR3 DNA is TGCAGCGTCGACCTTAGGGGCAATGAGCAGTTCTTC.

The table lists this clonotype with many counts. The J gene is TRBJ2-5, the V gene TRBV12-3 or TRBV12-4; TRBD1 aligns across 7 bases. With V trimmed by 6 bases and J by 5 bases, 6 bases remained unmatched. The CDR3 covers 13 residues. The CDR3 reads CASSPGGSETQYF. CDR3 nucleotides: TGTGCCAGCAGCCCAGGGGGATCGGAGACCCAGTACTTC.

This clonotype has at least ten counts. Mismatch with germline at one junction end may stem from a read error. The chain joins TRBV7-2 to TRBJ1-2; 7 nucleotides line up with TRBD1. Looked up from germline, CDR1 is SGHTA and CDR2 is FQGNSA. The CDR3 extends over 15 amino acids. This CDR3 reads CASTLGGTEIYGYTF. CDR3 DNA: TGTGCCAGCACCTTAGGGGGGACAGAGATCTATGGCTACACCTTC.

The table lists this clonotype with many counts. This sequence joins TRBV7-2 and TRBJ1-1; no definite D call. The germline gives CDR1 SGHTA, CDR2 FQGNSA. The germline V and J ends were trimmed by 4 bases and 4 bases, with 7 bases remaining between them. The CDR3 consists of 12 residues. CDR3 region: CASSWAATEAFF. For the CDR3, the DNA is TGTGCCAGCAGCTGGGCAGCCACTGAAGCTTTCTTT. The full variable domain, with the rest looked up from reference TRBV7-2 and TRBJ1-1, is GAGVSQSPSNKVTEKGKDVELRCDPISGHTALYWYRQSLGQGLEFLIYFQGNSAPDKSGLPSDRFSAERTGGSVSTLTIQRTQQEDSAVYLCASSWAATEAFFGQGTRLTVV.

This clonotype was detected many times. The gene calls are TRBV28 and TRBJ1-4; D remains unclear. The germline V and J ends were trimmed by 1 base and 8 bases, with 17 bases remaining between them. The CDR3 contains 16 residues. The germline gives CDR1 MDHEN, CDR2 SYDVKM. This CDR3 reads CASSLLDPNGWEKLFF. The CDR3 region has the DNA TGTGCCAGCAGTTTATTAGACCCCAACGGCTGGGAAAAACTGTTTTTT.

The sample holds many counts of this clonotype. CDR3 DNA sequence: TGTGCCAGCAGCCCCCGGGACTTCTCTTTCACAGATACGCAGTATTTT. It is translated as CASSPRDFSFTDTQYF. The chain uses TRBV7-2 and TRBJ2-3; perhaps TRBD2 as D (6 bases). Germline loops: CDR1 SGHTA, CDR2 FQGNSA. Trimming stripped 5 bases from V and 2 bases from J, with 17 bases between. The CDR3 runs to 16 residues.

V is TRBV5-1 and J is TRBJ2-2; 7 bases are shared with TRBD1. The CDR3 runs 17 residues. Germline lookup yields CDR1 SGHRS and CDR2 YFSETQ. Trimming at V came to 0 bases and at J to 4 bases, leaving 9 bases not matched to a gene. CDR3 bases: TGCGCCAGCAGCTTGGTTGGACAGGTCGAGGGCACCGGGGAGCTGTTTTTT. As protein: CASSLVGQVEGTGELFF.

This clonotype has ten or more counts. The chain is built from TRBV19 and TRBJ2-1; the D gene is possibly TRBD2 (6 bases). The CDR3 covers 15 residues. V was pared by 9 bases and J by 1 base, with 16 bases between. Germline loops: CDR1 LNHDA, CDR2 SQIVND (reference sequence). CDR3 in amino acids: CASSLDGSSYNEQFF. The CDR3 coding sequence is TGTGCCAGCAGCTTAGACGGGAGTTCCTACAATGAGCAGTTCTTC.

This clonotype turned up a few times. This chain uses TRBV20-1 with TRBJ2-1, with D possibly being TRBD1 (6 bases). CDR3 length: 15 residues. V lost 0 bases to trimming and J lost 6 bases, with 15 bases between them. In germline, CDR1 is DFQATT, CDR2 SNEGSKA (reference sequence). CDR3 nucleotides: TGCAGTGCTAGAGAGAGGGGGTTGGTGAGCAATGAGCAGTTCTTC. Protein product: CSARERGLVSNEQFF.